The sequence of this T cell receptor (beta chain) was determined in a study of cytomegalovirus exposure and HLA in healthy donors. Points from the study as a whole: Cytomegalovirus-associated status was assigned to 150 to 200 TCR beta chains. TCR clusters originating in the first cohort tended to co-occur in the 110 or so validation repertoires, according to a later analysis. High specificity and sensitivity for cytomegalovirus status were reported for the classifier.

Comments on this clone: The antigen remains undetermined.

There are 15 residues in the CDR3. Losses at the gene ends were 0 bases for V and 4 bases for J; bases not matched to a gene: 2. Germline CDR1 SGHRS, CDR2 YFSETQ. TCRdb keeps only in-frame clones here, not all; method: immunoSEQ multiplex PCR. The repertoire includes 130,000 or so clones, 75% to 90% of them detected once, and about 6.4% sits in the top ten. This TCR derives from a woman in her thirties in good health and CMV-seropositive. Sequences were obtained from PBMCs. This chain connects TRBV5-1 to TRBJ2-3; 10 bases align to TRBD1. CDR3 sequence reads: CASSLDGQGADTQYF. The CDR3 nucleotides read TGCGCCAGCAGCTTGGATGGACAGGGGGCAGATACGCAGTATTTT.